This T cell receptor (beta chain) was captured in a study of immune evolution from preneoplasia to lung adenocarcinoma. Study-wide findings and caveats: Clonality was highest in normal lung, lower in later-stage lesions apparently.

Between the mid-2010s and the late 2010s, patients underwent resection in Japan or China. Histologic diagnosis was independently verified by two lung pathologists. Measured with immunoSEQ multiplex PCR; TCRdb has only the in-frame clones, and not every one. The table records 4,500 to 5,500 clones, about three quarters of them present only once. As regards this clone: What it binds is not known.

Sequencing input: FFPE adjacent normal lung tissue. This TCR was sampled from a donor aged 70 or over with lung adenocarcinoma.

CDR3 sequence: CASSQDALDTQYF. For the CDR3, the DNA is TGTGCCAGCAGCCAAGATGCTTTAGATACGCAGTATTTT. This sequence joins TRBV4-2 and TRBJ2-3, with D unclear. The V gene's germline CDR1 is LGHNA and CDR2 YNFKEQ. The V end lost 0 bases, the J end lost 5 bases, and 6 bases lay between the germline ends. This CDR3 region has 13 residues.